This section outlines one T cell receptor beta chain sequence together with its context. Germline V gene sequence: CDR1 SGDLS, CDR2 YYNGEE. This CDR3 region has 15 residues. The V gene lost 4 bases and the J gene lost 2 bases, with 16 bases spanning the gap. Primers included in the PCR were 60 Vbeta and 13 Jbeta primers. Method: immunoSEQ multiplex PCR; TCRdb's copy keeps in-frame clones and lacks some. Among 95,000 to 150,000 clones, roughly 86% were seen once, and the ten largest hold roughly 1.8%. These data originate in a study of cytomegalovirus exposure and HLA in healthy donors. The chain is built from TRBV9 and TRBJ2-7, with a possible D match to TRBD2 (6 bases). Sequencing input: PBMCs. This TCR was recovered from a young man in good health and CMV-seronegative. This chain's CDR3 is CASSSGRTPTYEQYF. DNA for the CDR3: TGTGCCAGCAGCTCAGGGAGGACTCCCACCTACGAGCAGTACTTC.